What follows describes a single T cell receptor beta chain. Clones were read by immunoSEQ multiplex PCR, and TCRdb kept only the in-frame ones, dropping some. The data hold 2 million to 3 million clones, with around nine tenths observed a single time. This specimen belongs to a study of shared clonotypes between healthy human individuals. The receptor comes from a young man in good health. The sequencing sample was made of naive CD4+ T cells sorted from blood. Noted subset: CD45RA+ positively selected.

CDR3 bases: TGCGCCAGCAGCTTTGACACTGGCGAGACCCAGTACTTC. Protein sequence: CASSFDTGETQYF. The J gene is TRBJ2-5, the V gene TRBV5-1, with no clear D. Germline V lookup: CDR1 SGHRS, CDR2 YFSETQ. V lost 2 bases, J lost 5 bases, and 10 bases lay in between. CDR3 length: 13 residues.